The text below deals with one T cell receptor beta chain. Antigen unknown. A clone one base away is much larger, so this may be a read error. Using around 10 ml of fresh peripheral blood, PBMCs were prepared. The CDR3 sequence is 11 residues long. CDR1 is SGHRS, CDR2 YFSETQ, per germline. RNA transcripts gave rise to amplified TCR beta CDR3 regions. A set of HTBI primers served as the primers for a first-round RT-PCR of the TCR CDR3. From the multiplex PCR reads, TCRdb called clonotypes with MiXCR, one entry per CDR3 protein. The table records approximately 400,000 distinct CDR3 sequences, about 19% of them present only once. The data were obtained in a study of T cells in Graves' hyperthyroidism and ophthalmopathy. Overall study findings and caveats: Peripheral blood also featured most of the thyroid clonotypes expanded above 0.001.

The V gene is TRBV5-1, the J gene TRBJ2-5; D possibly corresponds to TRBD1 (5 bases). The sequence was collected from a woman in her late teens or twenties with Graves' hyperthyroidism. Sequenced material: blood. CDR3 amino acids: CSSRESETQYF. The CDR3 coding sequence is TGCTCCAGCAGGGAATCAGAGACCCAGTACTTC. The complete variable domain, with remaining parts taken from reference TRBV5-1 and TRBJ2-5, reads KAGVTQTPRYLIKTRGQQVTLSCSPISGHRSVSWYQQTPGQGLQFLFEYFSETQRNKGNFPGRFSGRQFSNSRSEMNVSTLELGDSALYLCSSRESETQYFGPGTRLLVL.